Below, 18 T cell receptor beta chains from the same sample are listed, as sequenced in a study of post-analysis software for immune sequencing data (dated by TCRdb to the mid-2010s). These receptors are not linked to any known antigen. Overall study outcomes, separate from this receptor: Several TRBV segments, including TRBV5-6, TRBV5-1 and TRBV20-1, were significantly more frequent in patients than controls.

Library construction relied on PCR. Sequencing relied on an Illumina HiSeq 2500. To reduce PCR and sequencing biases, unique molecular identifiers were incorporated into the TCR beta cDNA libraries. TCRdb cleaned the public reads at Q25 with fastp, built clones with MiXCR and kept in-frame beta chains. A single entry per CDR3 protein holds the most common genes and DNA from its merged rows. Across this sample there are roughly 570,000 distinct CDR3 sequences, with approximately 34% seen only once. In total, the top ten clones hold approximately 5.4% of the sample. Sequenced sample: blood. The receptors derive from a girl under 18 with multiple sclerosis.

CDR3 DNA: TGTGCCAGCAGTTTACACAGACAAGAGACCCAGTACTTC. Its protein is CASSLHRQETQYF. The rearrangement uses TRBV12-3 or TRBV12-4 and TRBJ2-5; D gene uncertain. V shed 2 bases and J shed 2 bases, with 6 bases lying between them. The CDR3 is 13 residues long.

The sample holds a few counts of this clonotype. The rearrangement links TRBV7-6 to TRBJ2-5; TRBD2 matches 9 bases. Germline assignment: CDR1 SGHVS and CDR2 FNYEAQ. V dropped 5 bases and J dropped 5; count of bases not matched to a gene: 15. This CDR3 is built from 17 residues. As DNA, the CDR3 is TGTGCCAGCAGCCCAGGGGTAGCGGGGGCCCTTGCGGAGACCCAGTACTTC. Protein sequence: CASSPGVAGALAETQYF.

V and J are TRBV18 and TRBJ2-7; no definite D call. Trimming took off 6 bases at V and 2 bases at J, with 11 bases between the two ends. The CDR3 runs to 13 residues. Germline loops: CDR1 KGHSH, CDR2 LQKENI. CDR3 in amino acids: CASSRGPTYEQYF. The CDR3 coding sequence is TGTGCCAGCTCCAGAGGCCCCACCTACGAGCAGTACTTC.

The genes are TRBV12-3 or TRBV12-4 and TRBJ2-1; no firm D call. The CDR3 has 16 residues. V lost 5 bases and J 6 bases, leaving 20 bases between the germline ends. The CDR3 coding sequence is TGTGCCAGCAGTCCCACCACTTTTGGCTCGGGCAATGAGCAGTTCTTC. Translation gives CASSPTTFGSGNEQFF.

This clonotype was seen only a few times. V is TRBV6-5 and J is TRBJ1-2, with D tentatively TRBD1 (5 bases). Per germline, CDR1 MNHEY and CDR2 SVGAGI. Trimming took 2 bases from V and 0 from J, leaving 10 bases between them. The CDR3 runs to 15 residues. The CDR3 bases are TGTGCCAGCAGTTACGACAGAAACGCTAACTATGGCTACACCTTC. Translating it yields CASSYDRNANYGYTF.

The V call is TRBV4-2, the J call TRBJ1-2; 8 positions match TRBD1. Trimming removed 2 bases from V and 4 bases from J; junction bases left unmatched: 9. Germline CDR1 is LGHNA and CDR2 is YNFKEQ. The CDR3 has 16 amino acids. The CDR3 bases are TGTGCCAGCAGCCAACCCTTGGACAGGGCGGGCTATGGCTACACCTTC. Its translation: CASSQPLDRAGYGYTF.

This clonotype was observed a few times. The CDR3: CASSNQVGQLNTEAFF. CDR3 in DNA: TGTGCCAGCAGCAATCAGGTGGGGCAGTTGAACACTGAAGCTTTCTTT. This rearrangement joins TRBV7-9 to TRBJ1-1; D may be TRBD1 (5 bases). CDR3 length: 16 amino acids. Germline-derived CDR1 and CDR2 are SEHNR and FQNEAQ (reference sequence). The germline V and J ends were trimmed by 5 bases and 0 bases, with 16 bases remaining between them. The whole variable domain, remainder taken from reference TRBV7-9 and TRBJ1-1, is DTGVSQNPRHKITKRGQNVTFRCDPISEHNRLYWYRQTLGQGPEFLTYFQNEAQLEKSRLLSDRFSAERPKGSFSTLEIQRTEQGDSAMYLCASSNQVGQLNTEAFFGQGTRLTVV.

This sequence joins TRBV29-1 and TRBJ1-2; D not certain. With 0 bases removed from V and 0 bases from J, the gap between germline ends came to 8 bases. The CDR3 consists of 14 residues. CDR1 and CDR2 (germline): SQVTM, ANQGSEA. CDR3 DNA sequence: TGCAGCGTTGAAGATCCGGCAGCTAACTATGGCTACACCTTC. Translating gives CSVEDPAANYGYTF.

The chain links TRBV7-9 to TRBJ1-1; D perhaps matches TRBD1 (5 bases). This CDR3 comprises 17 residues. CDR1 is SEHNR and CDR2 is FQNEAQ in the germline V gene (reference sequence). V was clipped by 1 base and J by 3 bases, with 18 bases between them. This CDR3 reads CASSLEGYRMADTEAFF. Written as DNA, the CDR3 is TGTGCCAGCAGCTTAGAGGGGTACAGGATGGCGGACACTGAAGCTTTCTTT. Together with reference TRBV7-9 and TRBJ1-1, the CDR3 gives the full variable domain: DTGVSQNPRHKITKRGQNVTFRCDPISEHNRLYWYRQTLGQGPEFLTYFQNEAQLEKSRLLSDRFSAERPKGSFSTLEIQRTEQGDSAMYLCASSLEGYRMADTEAFFGQGTRLTVV.

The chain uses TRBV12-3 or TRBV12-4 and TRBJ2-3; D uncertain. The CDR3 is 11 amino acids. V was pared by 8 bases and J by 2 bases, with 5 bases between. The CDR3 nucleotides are TGTGCCAGCGTGGACACAGATACGCAGTATTTT. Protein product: CASVDTDTQYF.

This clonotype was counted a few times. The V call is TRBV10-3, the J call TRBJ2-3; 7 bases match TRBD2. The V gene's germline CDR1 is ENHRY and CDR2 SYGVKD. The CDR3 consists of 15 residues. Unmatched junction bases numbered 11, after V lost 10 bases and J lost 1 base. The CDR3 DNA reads TGTGCCACCGAAGCAGAGCGGGAAGGCACAGATACGCAGTATTTT. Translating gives CATEAEREGTDTQYF.

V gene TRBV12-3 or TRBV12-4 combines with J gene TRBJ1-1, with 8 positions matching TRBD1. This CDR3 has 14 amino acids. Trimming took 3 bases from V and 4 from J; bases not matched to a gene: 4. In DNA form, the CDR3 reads TGTGCCAGCAGTTTGGTGGACAGGGCCACTGAAGCTTTCTTT. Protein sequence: CASSLVDRATEAFF.

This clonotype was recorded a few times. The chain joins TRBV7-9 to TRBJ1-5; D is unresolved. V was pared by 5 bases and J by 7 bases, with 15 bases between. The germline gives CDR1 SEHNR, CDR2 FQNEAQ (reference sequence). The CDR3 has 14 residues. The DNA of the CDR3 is TGTGCCAGCAGCGCTCCGGGTCTTGGGCAGCCCCAGCATTTT. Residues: CASSAPGLGQPQHF.

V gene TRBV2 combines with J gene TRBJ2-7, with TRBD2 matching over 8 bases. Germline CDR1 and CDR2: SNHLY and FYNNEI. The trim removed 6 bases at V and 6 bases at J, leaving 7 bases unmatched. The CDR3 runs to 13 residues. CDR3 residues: CASSLRGVGEQYF. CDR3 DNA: TGTGCCAGCAGCTTGCGGGGGGTCGGCGAGCAGTACTTC.

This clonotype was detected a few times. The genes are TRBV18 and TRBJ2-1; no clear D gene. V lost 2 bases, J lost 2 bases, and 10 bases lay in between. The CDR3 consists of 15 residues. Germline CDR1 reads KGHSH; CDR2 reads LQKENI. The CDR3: CASSPLLDTYNEQFF. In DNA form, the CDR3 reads TGTGCCAGCTCACCATTGTTAGATACCTACAATGAGCAGTTCTTC. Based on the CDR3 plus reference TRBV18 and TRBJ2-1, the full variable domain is NAGVMQNPRHLVRRRGQEARLRCSPMKGHSHVYWYRQLPEEGLKFMVYLQKENIIDESGMPKERFSAEFPKEGPSILRIQQVVRGDSAAYFCASSPLLDTYNEQFFGPGTRLTVL.

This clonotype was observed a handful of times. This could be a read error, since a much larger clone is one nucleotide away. In nucleotides, the CDR3 is TGCGCCAGCAGCTTCGGGAGGGGGTCGGAGAACAATGAGCAGTTCTTC. This codes for CASSFGRGSENNEQFF. This chain connects TRBV5-1 to TRBJ2-1; 8 bases align to TRBD2. Germline CDR1 and CDR2: SGHRS and YFSETQ. The CDR3 length is 16 residues. J lost 5 bases, V lost 2 bases, and 9 bases had no gene match. Combining the CDR3 with reference TRBV5-1 and TRBJ2-1 gives the whole variable domain KAGVTQTPRYLIKTRGQQVTLSCSPISGHRSVSWYQQTPGQGLQFLFEYFSETQRNKGNFPGRFSGRQFSNSRSEMNVSTLELGDSALYLCASSFGRGSENNEQFFGPGTRLTVL.

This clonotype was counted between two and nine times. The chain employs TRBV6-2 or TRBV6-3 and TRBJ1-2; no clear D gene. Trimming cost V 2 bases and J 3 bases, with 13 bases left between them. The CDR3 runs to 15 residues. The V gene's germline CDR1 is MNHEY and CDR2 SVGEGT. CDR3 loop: CASSYGGSRHYGYTF. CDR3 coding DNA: TGTGCCAGCAGTTACGGTGGTTCCAGGCACTATGGCTACACCTTC.

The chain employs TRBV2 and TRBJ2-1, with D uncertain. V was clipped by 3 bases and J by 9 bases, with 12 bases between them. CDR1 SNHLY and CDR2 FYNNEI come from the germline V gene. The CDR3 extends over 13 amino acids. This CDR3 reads CASSEYPSVEQFF. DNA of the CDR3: TGTGCCAGCAGTGAGTACCCAAGCGTTGAGCAGTTCTTC.